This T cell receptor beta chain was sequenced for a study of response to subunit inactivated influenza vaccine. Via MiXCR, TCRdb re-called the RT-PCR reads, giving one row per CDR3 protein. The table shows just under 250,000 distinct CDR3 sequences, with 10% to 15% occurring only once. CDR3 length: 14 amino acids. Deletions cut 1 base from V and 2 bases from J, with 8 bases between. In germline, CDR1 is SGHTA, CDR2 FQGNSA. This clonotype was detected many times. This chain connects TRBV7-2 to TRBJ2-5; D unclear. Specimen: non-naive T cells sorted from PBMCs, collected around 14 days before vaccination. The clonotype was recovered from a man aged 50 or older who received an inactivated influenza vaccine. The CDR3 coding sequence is TGTGCCAGCAGCTTAGTCACTCTGCAAGAGACCCAGTACTTC. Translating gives CASSLVTLQETQYF.